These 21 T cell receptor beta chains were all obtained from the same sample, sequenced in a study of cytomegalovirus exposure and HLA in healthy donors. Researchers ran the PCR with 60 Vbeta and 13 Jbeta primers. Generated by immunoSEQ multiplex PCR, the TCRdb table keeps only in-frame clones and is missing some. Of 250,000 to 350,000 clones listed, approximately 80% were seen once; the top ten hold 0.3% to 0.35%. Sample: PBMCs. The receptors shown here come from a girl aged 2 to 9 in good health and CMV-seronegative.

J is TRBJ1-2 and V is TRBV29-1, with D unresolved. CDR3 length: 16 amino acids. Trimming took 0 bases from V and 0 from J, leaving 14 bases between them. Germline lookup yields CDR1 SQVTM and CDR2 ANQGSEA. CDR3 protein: CSVEDLMTGANYGYTF. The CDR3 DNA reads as TGCAGCGTTGAAGATCTTATGACCGGAGCTAACTATGGCTACACCTTC.

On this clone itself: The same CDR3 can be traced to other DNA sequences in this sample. The CDR3 protein is CASSLRGTEAFF. The CDR3 DNA reads TGCGCCAGCAGCTTGCGGGGGACTGAAGCTTTCTTT. The genes are TRBV5-1 and TRBJ1-1, with D possibly TRBD1 on 5 matching bases. The CDR3 has 12 amino acids. CDR1 SGHRS and CDR2 YFSETQ come from the germline V gene. The V end was cut by 1 base, the J end by 5 bases, with 6 bases between.

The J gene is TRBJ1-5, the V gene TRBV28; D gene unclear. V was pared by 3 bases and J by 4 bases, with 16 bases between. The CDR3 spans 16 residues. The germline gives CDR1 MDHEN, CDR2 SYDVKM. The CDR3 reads CASSLRMELVNQPQHF. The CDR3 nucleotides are TGTGCCAGCAGTTTGAGAATGGAGTTAGTAAATCAGCCCCAGCATTTT.

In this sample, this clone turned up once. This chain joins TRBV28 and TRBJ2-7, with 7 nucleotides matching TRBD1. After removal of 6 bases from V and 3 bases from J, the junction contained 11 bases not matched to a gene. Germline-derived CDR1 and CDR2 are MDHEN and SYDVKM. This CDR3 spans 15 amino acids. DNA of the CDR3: TGTGCCAGCAGCCACTCGACAGGGTGGGACTACGAGCAGTACTTC. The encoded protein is CASSHSTGWDYEQYF.

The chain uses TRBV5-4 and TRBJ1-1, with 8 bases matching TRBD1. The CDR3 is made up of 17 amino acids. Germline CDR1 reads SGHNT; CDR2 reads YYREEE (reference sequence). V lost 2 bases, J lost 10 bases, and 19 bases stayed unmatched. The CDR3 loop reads CASSFIGQGRHRIRAFF. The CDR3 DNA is TGTGCCAGCAGCTTTATCGGACAGGGCCGGCATAGGATTCGAGCTTTCTTT.

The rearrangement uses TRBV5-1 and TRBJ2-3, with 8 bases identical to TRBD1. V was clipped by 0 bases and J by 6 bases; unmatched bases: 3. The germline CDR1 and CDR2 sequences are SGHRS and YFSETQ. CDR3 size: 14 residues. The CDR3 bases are TGCGCCAGCAGCTTGGGCAGGGGGCACGATACGCAGTATTTT. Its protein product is CASSLGRGHDTQYF.

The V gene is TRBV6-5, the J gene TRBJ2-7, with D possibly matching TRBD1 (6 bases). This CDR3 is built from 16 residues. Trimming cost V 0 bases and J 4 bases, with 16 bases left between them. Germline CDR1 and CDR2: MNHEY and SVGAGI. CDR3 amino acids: CASSYSKTGGGYEQYF. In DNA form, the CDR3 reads TGTGCCAGCAGTTACTCAAAGACAGGCGGCGGGTACGAGCAGTACTTC.

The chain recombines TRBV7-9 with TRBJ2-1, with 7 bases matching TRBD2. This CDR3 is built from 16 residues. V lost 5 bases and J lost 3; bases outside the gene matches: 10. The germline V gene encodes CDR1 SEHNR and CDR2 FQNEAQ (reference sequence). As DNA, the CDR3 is TGTGCCAGCAGCCAAAAAAGCGGGGAGAGCTACAATGAGCAGTTCTTC. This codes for CASSQKSGESYNEQFF.

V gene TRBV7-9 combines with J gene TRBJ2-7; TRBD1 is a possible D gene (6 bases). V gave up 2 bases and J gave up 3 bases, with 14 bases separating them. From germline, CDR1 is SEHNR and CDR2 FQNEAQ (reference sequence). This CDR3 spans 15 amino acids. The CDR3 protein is CASSLMGHKHYEQYF. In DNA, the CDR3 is TGTGCCAGCAGCTTAATGGGACACAAACACTACGAGCAGTACTTC.

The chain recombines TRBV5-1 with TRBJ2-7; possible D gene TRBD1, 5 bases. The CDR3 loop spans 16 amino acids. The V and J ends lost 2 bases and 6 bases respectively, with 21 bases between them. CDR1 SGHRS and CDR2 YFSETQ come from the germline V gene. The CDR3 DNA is TGCGCCAGCAGCTTAGCCTCAGGGATAGGGATAGGCGAGCAGTACTTC. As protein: CASSLASGIGIGEQYF.

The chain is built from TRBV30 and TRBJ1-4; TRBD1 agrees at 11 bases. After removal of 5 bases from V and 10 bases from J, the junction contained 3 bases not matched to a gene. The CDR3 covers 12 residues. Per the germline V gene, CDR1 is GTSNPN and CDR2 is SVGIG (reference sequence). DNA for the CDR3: TGTGCCTGGGGGACAGGGGGACGAAAACTGTTTTTT. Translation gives CAWGTGGRKLFF. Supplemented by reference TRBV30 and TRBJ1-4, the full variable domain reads SQTIHQWPATLVQPVGSPLSLECTVEGTSNPNLYWYRQAAGRGLQLLFYSVGIGQISSEVPQNLSASRPQDRQFILSSKKLLLSDSGFYLCAWGTGGRKLFFGSGTQLSVL.

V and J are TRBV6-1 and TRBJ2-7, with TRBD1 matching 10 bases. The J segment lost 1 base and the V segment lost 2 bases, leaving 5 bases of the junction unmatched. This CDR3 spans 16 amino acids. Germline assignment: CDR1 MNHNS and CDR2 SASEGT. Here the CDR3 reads CASSEWGQGPSYEQYF. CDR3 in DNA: TGTGCCAGCAGTGAATGGGGACAGGGGCCTTCCTACGAGCAGTACTTC.

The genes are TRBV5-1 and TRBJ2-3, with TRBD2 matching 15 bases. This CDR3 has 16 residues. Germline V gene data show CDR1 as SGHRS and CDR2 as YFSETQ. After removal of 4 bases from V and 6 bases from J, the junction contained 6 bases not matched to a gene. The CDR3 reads CASSGGLAGGRDTQYF. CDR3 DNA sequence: TGCGCCAGCAGCGGCGGACTAGCGGGGGGGCGGGATACGCAGTATTTT.

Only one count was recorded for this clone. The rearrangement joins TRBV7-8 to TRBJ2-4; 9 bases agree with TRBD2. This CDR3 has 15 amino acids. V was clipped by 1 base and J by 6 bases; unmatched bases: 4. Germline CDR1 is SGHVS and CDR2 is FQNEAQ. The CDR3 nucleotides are TGTGCCAGCAGCTTAGATCCGGGACTAGCAAACATTCAGTACTTC. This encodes CASSLDPGLANIQYF.

For the CDR3, the DNA is TGTGCCAGCACCGTGGAGACCACTTATGGCTACACCTTC. Translating it yields CASTVETTYGYTF. The J gene is TRBJ1-2, the V gene TRBV7-9; no definite D call. The germline CDR1 and CDR2 sequences are SEHNR and FQNEAQ (reference sequence). CDR3 length: 13 amino acids. V lost 7 bases and J 5 bases, leaving 14 bases between the germline ends.

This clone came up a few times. CDR3 nucleotides: TGTGCCAGCAGCGCCCCATGGGCGGGGGACGCCGAGGGAGAGACCCAGTACTTC. The encoded protein is CASSAPWAGDAEGETQYF. The chain joins TRBV7-9 to TRBJ2-5; 7 bases are shared with TRBD2. Losses at the gene ends were 5 bases for V and 4 bases for J; bases not matched to a gene: 19. The V gene's germline CDR1 is SEHNR and CDR2 FQNEAQ (reference sequence). This CDR3 has 18 amino acids. Based on the CDR3 plus reference TRBV7-9 and TRBJ2-5, the full variable domain is DTGVSQNPRHKITKRGQNVTFRCDPISEHNRLYWYRQTLGQGPEFLTYFQNEAQLEKSRLLSDRFSAERPKGSFSTLEIQRTEQGDSAMYLCASSAPWAGDAEGETQYFGPGTRLLVL.

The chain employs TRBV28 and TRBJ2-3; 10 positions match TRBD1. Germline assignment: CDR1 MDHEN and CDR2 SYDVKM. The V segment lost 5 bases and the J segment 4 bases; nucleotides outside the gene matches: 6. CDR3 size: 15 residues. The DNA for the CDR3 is TGTGCCAGCAGTGATACGACAGGGGGCGCAGATACGCAGTATTTT. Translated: CASSDTTGGADTQYF.

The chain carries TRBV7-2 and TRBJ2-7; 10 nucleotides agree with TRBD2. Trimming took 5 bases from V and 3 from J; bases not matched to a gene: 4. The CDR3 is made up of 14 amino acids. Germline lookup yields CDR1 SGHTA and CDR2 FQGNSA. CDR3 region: CASSIRTSGYEQYF. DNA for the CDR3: TGTGCCAGCAGCATACGGACTAGCGGCTACGAGCAGTACTTC.

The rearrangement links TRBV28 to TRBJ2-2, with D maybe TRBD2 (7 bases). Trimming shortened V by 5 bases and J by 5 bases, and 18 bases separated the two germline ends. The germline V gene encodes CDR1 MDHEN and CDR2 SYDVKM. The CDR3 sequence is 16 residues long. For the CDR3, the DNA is TGTGCCAGCAGTCTCCCACGAGGGGGGGTTACCGGGGAGCTGTTTTTT. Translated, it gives CASSLPRGGVTGELFF.

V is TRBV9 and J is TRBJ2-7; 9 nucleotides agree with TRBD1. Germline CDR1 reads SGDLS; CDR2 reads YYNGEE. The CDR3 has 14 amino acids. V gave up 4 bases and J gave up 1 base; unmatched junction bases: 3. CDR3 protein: CASSPGTGSYEQYF. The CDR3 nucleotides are TGTGCCAGCAGCCCCGGGACAGGGTCCTACGAGCAGTACTTC.

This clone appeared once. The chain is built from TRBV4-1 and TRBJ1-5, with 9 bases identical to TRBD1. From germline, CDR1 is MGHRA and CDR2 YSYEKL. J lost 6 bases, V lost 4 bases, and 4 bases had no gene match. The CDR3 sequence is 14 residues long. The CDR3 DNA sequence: TGCGCCAGCAGCCTAGCGGACAGGGGTCAGCCCCAGCATTTT. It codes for CASSLADRGQPQHF.